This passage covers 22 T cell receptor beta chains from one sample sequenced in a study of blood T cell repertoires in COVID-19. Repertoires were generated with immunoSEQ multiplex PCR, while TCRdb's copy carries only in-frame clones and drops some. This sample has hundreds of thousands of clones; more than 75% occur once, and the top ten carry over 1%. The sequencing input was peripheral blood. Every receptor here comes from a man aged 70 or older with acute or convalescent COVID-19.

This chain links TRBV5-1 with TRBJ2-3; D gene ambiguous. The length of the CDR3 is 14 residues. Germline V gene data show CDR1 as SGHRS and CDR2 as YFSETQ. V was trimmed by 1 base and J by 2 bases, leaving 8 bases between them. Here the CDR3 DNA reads TGCGCCAGCAGCTTGACCGCGCCCACAGATACGCAGTATTTT. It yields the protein CASSLTAPTDTQYF.

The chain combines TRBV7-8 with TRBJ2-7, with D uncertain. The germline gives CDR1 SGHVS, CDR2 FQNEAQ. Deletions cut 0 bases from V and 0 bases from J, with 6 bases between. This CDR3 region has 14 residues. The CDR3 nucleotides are TGTGCCAGCAGCTTAGCCCCAGGCTCCTACGAGCAGTACTTC. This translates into CASSLAPGSYEQYF.

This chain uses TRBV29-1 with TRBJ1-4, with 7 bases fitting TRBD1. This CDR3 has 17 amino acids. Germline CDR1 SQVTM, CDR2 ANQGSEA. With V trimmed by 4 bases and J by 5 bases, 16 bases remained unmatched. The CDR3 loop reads CSVVEGQITGRNEKLFF. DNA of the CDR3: TGCAGCGTTGTTGAGGGACAGATAACAGGGAGAAATGAAAAACTGTTTTTT.

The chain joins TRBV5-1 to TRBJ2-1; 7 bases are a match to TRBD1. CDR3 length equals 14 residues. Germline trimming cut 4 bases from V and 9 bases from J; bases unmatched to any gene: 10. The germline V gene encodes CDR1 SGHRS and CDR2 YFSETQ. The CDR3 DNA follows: TGCGCCAGCAGCATCGACAGGGTTGGGTCTGAGCAGTTCTTC. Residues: CASSIDRVGSEQFF.

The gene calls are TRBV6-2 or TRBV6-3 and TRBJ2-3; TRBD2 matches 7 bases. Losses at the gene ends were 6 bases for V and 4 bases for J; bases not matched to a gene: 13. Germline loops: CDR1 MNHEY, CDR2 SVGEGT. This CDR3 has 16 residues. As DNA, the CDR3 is TGTGCCAGCAGCCGACGGGGCGGGAGAAGGCCAGATACGCAGTATTTT. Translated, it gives CASSRRGGRRPDTQYF.

CDR3 region: CASSRDRAETQYF. DNA for the CDR3: TGTGCCAGCAGCCGAGACAGGGCTGAGACCCAGTACTTC. The chain combines TRBV7-9 with TRBJ2-5; TRBD1 matches at 7 bases. Germline values: CDR1 SEHNR, CDR2 FQNEAQ (reference sequence). J gave up 5 bases and V 5 bases, and 5 bases lay outside the gene matches. The CDR3 loop spans 13 amino acids. Full variable domain (remainder filled in from reference TRBV7-9 and TRBJ2-5): DTGVSQNPRHKITKRGQNVTFRCDPISEHNRLYWYRQTLGQGPEFLTYFQNEAQLEKSRLLSDRFSAERPKGSFSTLEIQRTEQGDSAMYLCASSRDRAETQYFGPGTRLLVL.

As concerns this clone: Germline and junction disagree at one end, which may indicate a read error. The CDR3 DNA reads TGTGCCAGCAGGGAAGGCTATTCGCGGGCTGGCTACACCTTC. It yields the protein CASREGYSRAGYTF. The chain employs TRBV6-1 and TRBJ1-2, with unresolved D. The V gene's germline CDR1 is MNHNS and CDR2 SASEGT. The CDR3 covers 14 residues.

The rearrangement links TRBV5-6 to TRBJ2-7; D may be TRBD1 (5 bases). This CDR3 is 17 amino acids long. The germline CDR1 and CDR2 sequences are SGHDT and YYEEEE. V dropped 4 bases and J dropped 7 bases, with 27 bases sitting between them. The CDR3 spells CASSHPSWAGNPHEQYF. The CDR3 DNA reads TGTGCCAGCAGCCATCCATCTTGGGCAGGGAATCCCCATGAGCAGTACTTC.

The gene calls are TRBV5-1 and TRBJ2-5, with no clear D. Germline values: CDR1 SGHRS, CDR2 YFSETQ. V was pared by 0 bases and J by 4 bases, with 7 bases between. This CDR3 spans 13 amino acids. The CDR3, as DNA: TGCGCCAGCAGCTTGGAAGCTTCAGAGACCCAGTACTTC. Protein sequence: CASSLEASETQYF.

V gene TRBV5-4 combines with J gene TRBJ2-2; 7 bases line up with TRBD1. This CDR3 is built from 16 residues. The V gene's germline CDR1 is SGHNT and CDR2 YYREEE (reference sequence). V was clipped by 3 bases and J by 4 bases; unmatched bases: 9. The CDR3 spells CASSSRRTGSTGELFF. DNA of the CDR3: TGTGCCAGCAGCTCTAGAAGGACAGGAAGCACCGGGGAGCTGTTTTTT. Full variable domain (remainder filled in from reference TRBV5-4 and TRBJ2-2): ETGVTQSPTHLIKTRGQQVTLRCSSQSGHNTVSWYQQALGQGPQFIFQYYREEENGRGNFPPRFSGLQFPNYSSELNVNALELDDSALYLCASSSRRTGSTGELFFGEGSRLTVL.

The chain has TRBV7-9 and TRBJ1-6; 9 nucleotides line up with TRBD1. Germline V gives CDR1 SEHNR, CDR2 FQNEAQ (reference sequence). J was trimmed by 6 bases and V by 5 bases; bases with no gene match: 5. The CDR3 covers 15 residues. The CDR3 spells CASSLGTGSNSPLHF. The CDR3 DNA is TGTGCCAGCAGCCTCGGGACAGGGAGTAATTCACCCCTCCACTTT.

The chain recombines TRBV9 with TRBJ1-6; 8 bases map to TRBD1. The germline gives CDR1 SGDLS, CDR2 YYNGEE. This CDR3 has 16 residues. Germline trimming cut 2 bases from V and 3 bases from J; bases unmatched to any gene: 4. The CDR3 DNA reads TGTGCCAGCAGCGTCTCCGGGACAGGCTATAATTCACCCCTCCACTTT. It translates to CASSVSGTGYNSPLHF.

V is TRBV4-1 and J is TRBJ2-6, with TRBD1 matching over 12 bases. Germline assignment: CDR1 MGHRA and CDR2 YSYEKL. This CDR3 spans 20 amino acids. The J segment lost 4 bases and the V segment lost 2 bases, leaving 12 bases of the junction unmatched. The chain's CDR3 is CASSQSHPGQGAGGANVLTF. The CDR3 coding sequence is TGCGCCAGCAGCCAATCGCACCCGGGACAGGGGGCGGGAGGGGCCAACGTCCTGACTTTC.

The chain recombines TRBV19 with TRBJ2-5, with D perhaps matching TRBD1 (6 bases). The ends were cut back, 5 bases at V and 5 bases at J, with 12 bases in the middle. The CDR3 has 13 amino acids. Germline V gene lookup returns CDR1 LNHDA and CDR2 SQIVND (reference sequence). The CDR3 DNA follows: TGTGCCAGTAGTCTGCAGGGGCAGGAGACCCAGTACTTC. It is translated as CASSLQGQETQYF.

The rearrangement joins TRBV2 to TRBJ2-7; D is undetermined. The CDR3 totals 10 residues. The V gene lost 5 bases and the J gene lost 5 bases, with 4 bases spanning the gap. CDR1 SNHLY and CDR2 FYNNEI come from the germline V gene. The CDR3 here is CASSRDEQYF. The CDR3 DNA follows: TGTGCCAGCAGTCGAGACGAGCAGTACTTC. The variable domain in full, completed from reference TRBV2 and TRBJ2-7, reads EPEVTQTPSHQVTQMGQEVILRCVPISNHLYFYWYRQILGQKVEFLVSFYNNEISEKSEIFDDQFSVERPDGSNFTLKIRSTKLEDSAMYFCASSRDEQYFGPGTRLTVT.

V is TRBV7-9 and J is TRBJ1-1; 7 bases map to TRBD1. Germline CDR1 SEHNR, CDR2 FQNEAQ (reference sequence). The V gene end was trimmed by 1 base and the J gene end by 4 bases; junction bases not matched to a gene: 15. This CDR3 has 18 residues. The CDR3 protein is CASSLESLTGAVSTEAFF. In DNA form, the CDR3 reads TGTGCCAGCAGCTTAGAGTCCCTTACAGGGGCGGTAAGCACTGAAGCTTTCTTT.

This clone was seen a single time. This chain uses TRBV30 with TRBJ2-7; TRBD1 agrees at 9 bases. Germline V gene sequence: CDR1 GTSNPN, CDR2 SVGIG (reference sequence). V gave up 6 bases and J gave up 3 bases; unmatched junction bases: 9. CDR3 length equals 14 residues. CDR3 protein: CACRTGQGFYEQYF. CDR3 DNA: TGTGCCTGTCGGACTGGACAGGGGTTCTACGAGCAGTACTTC.

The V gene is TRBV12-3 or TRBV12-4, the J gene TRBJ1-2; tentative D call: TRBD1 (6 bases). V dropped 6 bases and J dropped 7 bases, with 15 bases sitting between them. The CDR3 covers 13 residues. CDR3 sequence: CASRRVSRGGYTF. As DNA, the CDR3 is TGTGCCAGCAGAAGGGTCTCCAGGGGTGGCTACACCTTC.

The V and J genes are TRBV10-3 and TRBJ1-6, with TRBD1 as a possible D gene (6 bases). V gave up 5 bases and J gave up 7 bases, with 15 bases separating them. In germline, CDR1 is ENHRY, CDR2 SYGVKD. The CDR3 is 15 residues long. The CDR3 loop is CAISIQPDRNSPLHF. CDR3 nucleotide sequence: TGTGCCATCAGTATACAGCCGGACAGAAATTCACCCCTCCACTTT.

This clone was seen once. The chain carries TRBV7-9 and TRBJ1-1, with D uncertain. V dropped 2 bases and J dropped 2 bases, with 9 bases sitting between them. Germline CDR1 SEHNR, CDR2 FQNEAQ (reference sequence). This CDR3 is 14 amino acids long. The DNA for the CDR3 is TGTGCCAGCAGCTTAAGACAAGTAAACACTGAAGCTTTCTTT. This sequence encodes CASSLRQVNTEAFF.

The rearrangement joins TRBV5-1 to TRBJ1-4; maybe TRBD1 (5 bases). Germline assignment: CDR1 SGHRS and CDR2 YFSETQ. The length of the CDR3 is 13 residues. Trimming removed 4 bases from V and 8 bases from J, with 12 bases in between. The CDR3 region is CASSPGGGEKLFF. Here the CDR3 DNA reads TGCGCCAGCAGCCCAGGTGGGGGGGAAAAACTGTTTTTT.

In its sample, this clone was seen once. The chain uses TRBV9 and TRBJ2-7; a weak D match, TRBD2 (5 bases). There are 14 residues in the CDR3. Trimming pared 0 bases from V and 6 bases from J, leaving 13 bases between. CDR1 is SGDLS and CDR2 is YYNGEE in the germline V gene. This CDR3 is CASSVGQPSGEQYF. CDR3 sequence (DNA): TGTGCCAGCAGCGTAGGTCAGCCAAGCGGCGAGCAGTACTTC.